Below, 10 T cell receptor beta chains from the same sample are listed, as sequenced in a study of T cell responses to AZD1222 COVID-19 vaccine. Produced via immunoSEQ multiplex PCR; TCRdb's table is partial and in-frame only. This sample has 130,000 or so clones; 70% to 90% occur once, and the top ten carry approximately 2.9%. The sample was peripheral blood, taken 28 days after the second AZD1222 dose. Receptor source: an adult who received the AZD1222 COVID-19 vaccine.

V is TRBV14 and J is TRBJ2-3; D unclear. Trimming removed 0 bases from V and 5 bases from J, with 18 bases in between. This CDR3 contains 17 residues. Germline V gene data show CDR1 as SGHDN and CDR2 as FVKESK. DNA of the CDR3: TGTGCCAGCAGCCAAGATTATAAAGGACCGCCTCAAGATACGCAGTATTTT. It specifies CASSQDYKGPPQDTQYF. Using reference TRBV14 and TRBJ2-3 for the parts outside the CDR3, the full variable domain is EAGVTQFPSHSVIEKGQTVTLRCDPISGHDNLYWYRRVMGKEIKFLLHFVKESKQDESGMPNNRFLAERTGGTYSTLKVQPAELEDSGVYFCASSQDYKGPPQDTQYFGPGTRLTVL.

The J gene is TRBJ2-1, the V gene TRBV4-1; TRBD1 agrees at 9 bases. CDR1 is MGHRA and CDR2 is YSYEKL in the germline V gene. The CDR3 covers 12 residues. The junction had 8 bases not matched to a gene; V was cut back by 5 bases and J by 15 bases. CDR3 coding DNA: TGCGCCAGCAGCTTTCACCGGGACAGGGTGTTCTTC. Protein sequence: CASSFHRDRVFF.

In this sample, this clone turned up a few times. The V call is TRBV30, the J call TRBJ1-6, with D possibly being TRBD1 (5 bases). The CDR3 contains 13 residues. The V gene's germline CDR1 is GTSNPN and CDR2 SVGIG (reference sequence). The V end lost 6 bases, the J end lost 9 bases, and 15 bases lay between the germline ends. CDR3 DNA sequence: TGTGCCTGCCTCGACAGTGTTGGTTCACCCCTCCACTTT. This translates into CACLDSVGSPLHF.

The rearrangement joins TRBV10-3 to TRBJ1-4, with D unclear. Trimming shortened V by 4 bases and J by 3 bases, and 3 bases separated the two germline ends. Germline loops: CDR1 ENHRY, CDR2 SYGVKD. This CDR3 is 12 amino acids long. The CDR3 loop reads CAISGPNEKLFF. The CDR3 DNA reads TGTGCCATCAGTGGGCCTAATGAAAAACTGTTTTTT.

This clone was recorded once. As DNA, the CDR3 is TGTGCCAGCAGTAGGGGACAGGGGAATTCACCCCTCCACTTT. This encodes CASSRGQGNSPLHF. The chain combines TRBV6-5 with TRBJ1-6; 10 positions match TRBD1. Germline-derived CDR1 and CDR2 are MNHEY and SVGAGI. CDR3 size: 14 residues. V shed 5 bases and J 7 bases; nucleotides not matched to a gene: 2.

This sequence joins TRBV7-9 and TRBJ1-4, with 9 bases matching TRBD1. This CDR3 comprises 15 residues. Losses at the gene ends were 4 bases for V and 7 bases for J; bases not matched to a gene: 7. CDR1 and CDR2 from the germline V gene are SEHNR and FQNEAQ (reference sequence). In DNA form, the CDR3 reads TGTGCCAGCAGCTCACCGACAGGGGGAGGTGAAAAACTGTTTTTT. Protein: CASSSPTGGGEKLFF.

The rearrangement joins TRBV4-3 to TRBJ1-4; D unclear. CDR1 is LGHNA and CDR2 is YSLEER in the germline V gene. Trimming removed 0 bases at V and 4 bases at J, with 3 bases between. This CDR3 spans 13 amino acids. In DNA form, the CDR3 reads TGCGCCAGCAGCCAAGATTATAATGAAAAACTGTTTTTT. The encoded protein is CASSQDYNEKLFF.

A single count supports this clone. The chain carries TRBV5-4 and TRBJ2-1, with 11 positions matching TRBD1. The CDR3 is 14 residues long. Trimming at V came to 9 bases and at J to 4 bases, leaving 6 bases not matched to a gene. CDR1 is SGHNT, CDR2 YYREEE, per germline (reference sequence). The CDR3 region has the DNA TGTGCCACACGGGACAGGGGGTCGTACAATGAGCAGTTCTTC. Protein product: CATRDRGSYNEQFF.

CDR3 sequence reads: CASSAGVSTEAFF. CDR3 DNA sequence: TGTGCCAGCAGTGCAGGGGTGAGCACTGAAGCTTTCTTT. The chain joins TRBV25-1 to TRBJ1-1, with D possibly being TRBD1 (6 bases). V lost 4 bases and J 4 bases, leaving 10 bases between the germline ends. The CDR3 is 13 residues long. In germline, CDR1 is MGHDK, CDR2 SYGVNS. The full variable domain, with the rest looked up from reference TRBV25-1 and TRBJ1-1, is EADIYQTPRYLVIGTGKKITLECSQTMGHDKMYWYQQDPGMELHLIHYSYGVNSTEKGDLSSESTVSRIRTEHFPLTLESARPSHTSQYLCASSAGVSTEAFFGQGTRLTVV.

This rearrangement joins TRBV6-5 to TRBJ1-6, with 9 bases identical to TRBD1. V lost 4 bases to trimming and J lost 9 bases; unmatched junction nucleotides: 4. Germline CDR1 and CDR2: MNHEY and SVGAGI. CDR3 size: 14 residues. The CDR3 bases are TGTGCCAGCAGTTCCGGGACAGGGACTTCACCCCTCCACTTT. Protein sequence: CASSSGTGTSPLHF.